The present entry profiles one T cell receptor (beta chain) with its context. The sample originates from a study of T cell responses to AZD1222 COVID-19 vaccine. Sequenced by immunoSEQ multiplex PCR; TCRdb stores in-frame clones only, minus some. The sample gives tens of thousands of clones, about four fifths of which show up once; over 20% is in the top ten. CDR1 KGHSH and CDR2 LQKENI come from the germline V gene. This CDR3 has 16 residues. V was trimmed by 0 bases and J by 8 bases, leaving 19 bases between them. Sequenced here: peripheral blood, sampled on day 0 of AZD1222 vaccination. This TCR derives from an adult in good health. This rearrangement joins TRBV18 to TRBJ1-2; D might be TRBD1 (5 bases). The CDR3 here is CASSPPMGTGWGGYTF. The CDR3, as DNA: TGTGCCAGCTCACCACCAATGGGCACAGGATGGGGAGGCTACACCTTC.